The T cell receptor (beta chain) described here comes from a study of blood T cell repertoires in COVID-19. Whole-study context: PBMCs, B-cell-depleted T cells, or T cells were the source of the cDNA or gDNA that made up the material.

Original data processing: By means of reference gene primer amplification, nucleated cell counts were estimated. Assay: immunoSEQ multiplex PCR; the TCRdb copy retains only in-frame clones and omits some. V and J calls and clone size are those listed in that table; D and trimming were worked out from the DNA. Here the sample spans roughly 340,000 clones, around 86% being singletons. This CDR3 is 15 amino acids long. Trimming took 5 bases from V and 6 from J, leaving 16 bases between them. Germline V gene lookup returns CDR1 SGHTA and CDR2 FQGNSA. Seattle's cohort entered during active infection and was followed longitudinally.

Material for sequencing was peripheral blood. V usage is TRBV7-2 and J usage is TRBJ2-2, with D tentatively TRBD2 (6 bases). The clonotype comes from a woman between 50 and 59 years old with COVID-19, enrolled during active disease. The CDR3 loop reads CASSLEGMGSGELFF. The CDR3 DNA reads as TGTGCCAGCAGCCTGGAGGGTATGGGGTCCGGGGAGCTGTTTTTT.